This TCR beta chain derives from a study of blood T cell repertoires in COVID-19. Study details: The United States, Italy and Spain were the sources of the acute and convalescent COVID-19 samples. T cells, B-cell-depleted T cells, or PBMCs supplied cDNA or gDNA.

Per the study methods: Amplification from reference gene primers served as the basis for estimated nucleated cell counts. Sequencing was performed with immunoSEQ multiplex PCR; in TCRdb, only in-frame clones are kept and a portion is missing. The V and J calls and the clone size are those of that table, but D and trimming were determined from the DNA. Of 170,000 or so clones listed, around 83% are singletons. This TCR was recovered from a human donor in a cohort sampled during active COVID-19. The sample taken for sequencing was peripheral blood.

The CDR3: CASRGRDSSYEQYF. The CDR3 coding sequence is TGTGCCAGTAGAGGCCGGGACAGCTCCTACGAGCAGTACTTC. The J gene is TRBJ2-7, the V gene TRBV19; 7 bases are a match to TRBD1. Germline assignment: CDR1 LNHDA and CDR2 SQIVND (reference sequence). Losses at the gene ends were 6 bases for V and 0 bases for J; bases not matched to a gene: 5. The CDR3 spans 14 residues.